Following are 28 T cell receptor beta chains from one sample sequenced in a study of identical twins. TCRdb itself ran the 5' RACE reads through MiXCR, one entry per CDR3 protein. The table has over 600,000 distinct CDR3 sequences, about 20% seen once; the top ten hold over 4%. These data are also associated with another study on T cells expressing NK-cell markers.

Material for sequencing was PBMCs. The receptors stem from a woman aged 18-29 years in good health.

There are a few counts of this clonotype. One end of the junction does not line up with germline, which may come from a read error. Here the CDR3 DNA reads TGTGCCAGCCGCTTAACGGGGAACACCTACGAGCAGTACTTC. Translated: CASRLTGNTYEQYF. The rearrangement uses TRBV11-1 and TRBJ2-7, with a weak D call TRBD2 (5 bases). The CDR3 is 14 amino acids. Looked up from germline, CDR1 is SGHAT and CDR2 is FQDESV (reference sequence).

This clonotype was counted at least ten times. The gene calls are TRBV12-3 or TRBV12-4 and TRBJ2-7, with D unclear. Trimming removed 1 base at V and 3 bases at J, with 7 bases between. CDR3 length: 13 residues. CDR3 DNA: TGTGCCAGCAGTTTAGGGAGTTTCTACGAGCAGTACTTC. It codes for CASSLGSFYEQYF.

This clonotype was seen repeatedly, ten times or more. The rearrangement links TRBV29-1 to TRBJ2-6; 8 positions agree with TRBD1. This CDR3 region has 15 residues. CDR1 is SQVTM, CDR2 ANQGSEA, per germline. V gave up 3 bases and J gave up 1 base; unmatched junction bases: 2. The DNA for the CDR3 is TGCAGCGTTGAGGACAGGGCGTCTGGGGCCAACGTCCTGACTTTC. This codes for CSVEDRASGANVLTF.

The V and J genes are TRBV27 and TRBJ2-2; tentatively, D is TRBD2 (6 bases). Germline lookup yields CDR1 MNHEY and CDR2 SMNVEV (reference sequence). Trimming took off 3 bases at V and 2 bases at J, with 10 bases between the two ends. The CDR3 has 15 amino acids. CDR3 region: CASSLGGRNTGELFF. The CDR3 DNA reads TGTGCCAGCAGTTTGGGGGGACGAAACACCGGGGAGCTGTTTTTT.

The chain is built from TRBV7-9 and TRBJ1-1; a possible D gene is TRBD1 (5 bases). The CDR3 runs to 16 residues. Trimming cost V 5 bases and J 1 base, with 17 bases left between them. Germline V gene lookup returns CDR1 SEHNR and CDR2 FQNEAQ (reference sequence). The CDR3 protein is CASSPLPGTANTEAFF. In DNA form, the CDR3 reads TGTGCCAGCAGCCCATTGCCCGGGACGGCGAACACTGAAGCTTTCTTT.

This clonotype appeared a few times. This chain links TRBV20-1 with TRBJ1-2; D not resolved. This CDR3 spans 13 amino acids. The ends were cut back, 6 bases at V and 2 bases at J, with 13 bases in the middle. Germline CDR1 reads DFQATT; CDR2 reads SNEGSKA (reference sequence). The CDR3 DNA follows: TGCAGTGCCTTCGCCTTTGGGAACTATGGCTACACCTTC. Its translation is CSAFAFGNYGYTF.

The chain combines TRBV27 with TRBJ2-5; 12 bases match TRBD2. The V segment lost 0 bases and the J segment 3 bases; nucleotides outside the gene matches: 14. This CDR3 has 20 residues. Germline V gene lookup returns CDR1 MNHEY and CDR2 SMNVEV (reference sequence). The CDR3 bases are TGTGCCAGCAGTTTATCCCCCCCTGGACTAGCGGGAAAGGTGGAAGAGACCCAGTACTTC. It specifies CASSLSPPGLAGKVEETQYF.

The chain is built from TRBV6-2 or TRBV6-3 and TRBJ2-2; D might be TRBD1 (5 bases). The length of the CDR3 is 12 residues. Looked up from germline, CDR1 is MNHEY and CDR2 is SVGEGT. Trimming removed 6 bases at V and 10 bases at J, with 12 bases between. The CDR3 protein is CASRQRGMELFF. CDR3 bases: TGTGCCAGCAGACAAAGGGGAATGGAGCTGTTTTTT.

This clonotype was observed many times. The chain combines TRBV20-1 with TRBJ2-1, with a tentative D call TRBD2 (5 bases). CDR1 DFQATT and CDR2 SNEGSKA come from the germline V gene (reference sequence). This CDR3 comprises 13 residues. With 3 bases removed from V and 5 bases from J, the gap between germline ends came to 11 bases. The CDR3 nucleotides are TGCAGTGCTAGCGGGGTTGCGGACAATGAGCAGTTCTTC. Its translation: CSASGVADNEQFF.

This clonotype came up many times. In DNA, the CDR3 is TGTGCCGTACGGAGGTCGAACACCGGGGAGCTGTTTTTT. It specifies CAVRRSNTGELFF. V gene TRBV6-1 combines with J gene TRBJ2-2, with D maybe TRBD2 (5 bases). V was pared by 11 bases and J by 0 bases, with 10 bases between. Germline V CDR1 and CDR2: MNHNS, SASEGT. CDR3 length: 13 residues.

This clonotype has only a few counts. The chain employs TRBV20-1 and TRBJ1-2, with TRBD1 matching over 7 bases. The CDR3 has 12 residues. Germline-derived CDR1 and CDR2 are DFQATT and SNEGSKA (reference sequence). The V segment lost 1 base and the J segment 7 bases; nucleotides outside the gene matches: 3. In nucleotides, the CDR3 is TGCAGTGCTAGAGGGTCAGGGGGTGGCTACACCTTC. Residues: CSARGSGGGYTF.

This chain links TRBV12-3 or TRBV12-4 with TRBJ2-1, with 11 nucleotides matching TRBD2. This CDR3 spans 15 amino acids. The junction had 8 bases not matched to a gene; V was cut back by 6 bases and J by 7 bases. CDR3 nucleotides: TGTGCCAGCAGGATAGCGGGAGGGCCATCAAATGAGCAGTTCTTC. It codes for CASRIAGGPSNEQFF.

This clonotype was counted only a few times. The J gene is TRBJ2-7, the V gene TRBV27; the match to TRBD2 covers 10 bases. Trimming took 6 bases from V and 3 from J; bases not matched to a gene: 8. The CDR3 is made up of 15 amino acids. Germline V lookup: CDR1 MNHEY, CDR2 SMNVEV (reference sequence). For the CDR3, the DNA is TGTGCCAGCAGGAAAGGACTAGCGGAGTTCTACGAGCAGTACTTC. It is translated as CASRKGLAEFYEQYF.

The V gene is TRBV3-1, the J gene TRBJ2-3; TRBD2 matches 9 bases. Germline loops: CDR1 LGHDT, CDR2 YNNKEL (reference sequence). The CDR3 sequence is 16 residues long. Trimming removed 5 bases from V and 4 bases from J; junction bases left unmatched: 10. The CDR3 nucleotides read TGTGCCAGCAGCGCACGGACTAGCGCCTGGGCAGATACGCAGTATTTT. Residues: CASSARTSAWADTQYF.

Here the CDR3 reads CASSSSLADQEQFF. The DNA of the CDR3 is TGTGCCAGCAGTTCATCCCTAGCGGACCAAGAGCAGTTCTTC. The chain combines TRBV7-8 with TRBJ2-1; 7 nucleotides match TRBD2. The length of the CDR3 is 14 residues. Germline loops: CDR1 SGHVS, CDR2 FQNEAQ. Unmatched junction bases numbered 12, after V lost 6 bases and J lost 10 bases.

This clonotype was counted many times. J is TRBJ2-1 and V is TRBV12-5; TRBD2 aligns across 10 bases. The J segment lost 5 bases and the V segment lost 6 bases, leaving 7 bases of the junction unmatched. CDR3 size: 15 residues. Germline CDR1 reads LGHNT; CDR2 reads FRNRAP. The CDR3 reads CASGQGGLANNEQFF. The CDR3, as DNA: TGTGCTAGTGGGCAGGGGGGACTAGCGAACAATGAGCAGTTCTTC.

This clonotype was detected many times. The rearrangement uses TRBV5-1 and TRBJ2-1; 9 nucleotides line up with TRBD1. Germline assignment: CDR1 SGHRS and CDR2 YFSETQ. Trimming took 0 bases from V and 8 from J; bases not matched to a gene: 6. The CDR3 totals 15 residues. As DNA, the CDR3 is TGCGCCAGCAGCTTGGGGGGACAGGGTAACTATGAGCAGTTCTTC. Translation gives CASSLGGQGNYEQFF.

The rearrangement links TRBV7-9 to TRBJ1-6; TRBD1 might be the D (5 bases). V was cut by 5 bases and J by 12 bases, with 14 bases left in between. Looked up from germline, CDR1 is SEHNR and CDR2 is FQNEAQ (reference sequence). The CDR3 covers 13 residues. CDR3 coding DNA: TGTGCCAGCAGCCCCGAAGGGGTATTACCCCTCCACTTT. Translated, it gives CASSPEGVLPLHF.

The chain is built from TRBV5-6 and TRBJ2-7, with D perhaps matching TRBD1 (5 bases). The CDR3 loop spans 14 amino acids. CDR1 and CDR2 from the germline V gene are SGHDT and YYEEEE. The germline V and J ends were trimmed by 4 bases and 3 bases, with 14 bases remaining between them. The CDR3 loop reads CASSPGHLRYEQYF. DNA of the CDR3: TGTGCCAGCAGCCCAGGGCACCTCCGCTACGAGCAGTACTTC.

V is TRBV12-3 or TRBV12-4 and J is TRBJ1-1, with a weak D call TRBD1 (5 bases). V was cut by 3 bases and J by 1 base, with 15 bases left in between. The CDR3 is made up of 16 amino acids. The CDR3 protein is CASSFPRGRGNTEAFF. Here the CDR3 DNA reads TGTGCCAGCAGTTTTCCAAGGGGACGGGGGAACACTGAAGCTTTCTTT.

The V call is TRBV6-5, the J call TRBJ2-1; D remains unclear. The germline gives CDR1 MNHEY, CDR2 SVGAGI. The CDR3 loop spans 14 amino acids. Trimming removed 0 bases from V and 9 bases from J, with 12 bases in between. The CDR3 coding sequence is TGTGCCAGCAGTTACTCTTCCGGTTTCAGTGAGCAGTTCTTC. It yields the protein CASSYSSGFSEQFF.

The V and J genes are TRBV10-3 and TRBJ2-1; no clear D gene. The CDR3 covers 11 residues. V gave up 3 bases and J gave up 6 bases, with 3 bases separating them. Germline CDR1 is ENHRY and CDR2 is SYGVKD. CDR3 protein: CAISDINEQFF. In DNA form, the CDR3 reads TGTGCCATCAGTGATATCAATGAGCAGTTCTTC.

The chain joins TRBV7-2 to TRBJ2-2; D is uncertain. CDR3 length: 14 amino acids. Trimming took 4 bases from V and 6 from J, leaving 12 bases between them. Germline V gives CDR1 SGHTA, CDR2 FQGNSA. The CDR3 loop is CASSSRIGSGELFF. CDR3 sequence (DNA): TGTGCCAGCAGCTCGAGAATAGGATCCGGGGAGCTGTTTTTT.

This clonotype was recorded many times. The V call is TRBV6-1, the J call TRBJ2-3; the D is unclear. Germline loops: CDR1 MNHNS, CDR2 SASEGT. V lost 6 bases and J lost 7, with 14 bases in between. This CDR3 is built from 13 residues. The chain's CDR3 is CASSRSQRHTQYF. In DNA, the CDR3 is TGTGCCAGCAGCCGCTCCCAGAGACATACGCAGTATTTT.

The sample holds many counts of this clonotype. V and J are TRBV6-2 or TRBV6-3 and TRBJ2-7; D possibly corresponds to TRBD2 (6 bases). Trimming left V 8 bases short and J 5 bases short, with 13 bases between. There are 12 residues in the CDR3. The germline gives CDR1 MNHEY, CDR2 SVGEGT. CDR3 residues: CASFGLLNEQYF. The CDR3 region has the DNA TGTGCCAGCTTCGGACTACTCAACGAGCAGTACTTC.

This clonotype was seen a few times. The chain is built from TRBV12-3 or TRBV12-4 and TRBJ1-1; D call uncertain. The V gene lost 4 bases and the J gene lost 9 bases, with 15 bases spanning the gap. The CDR3 sequence is 13 residues long. CDR3: CASSSSGAIQAFF. The CDR3 coding sequence is TGTGCCAGCAGTTCGTCGGGAGCGATACAAGCTTTCTTT.

The V and J genes are TRBV6-5 and TRBJ1-1; D not certain. V shed 2 bases and J shed 5 bases, with 6 bases lying between them. Germline values: CDR1 MNHEY, CDR2 SVGAGI. The CDR3 runs to 12 residues. CDR3 DNA sequence: TGTGCCAGCAGTTACAGGGTAACTGAAGCTTTCTTT. Protein sequence: CASSYRVTEAFF.

The gene calls are TRBV11-3 and TRBJ2-1; D call uncertain. The CDR3 spans 13 residues. Between the trimmed V and J ends, which lost 3 bases and 4 bases, there was a span of 7 bases. Germline V CDR1 and CDR2: SGHNT, YENEEA. CDR3 in amino acids: CASSFEKYNEQFF. In DNA, the CDR3 is TGTGCCAGCAGCTTCGAGAAATACAATGAGCAGTTCTTC.